The present T cell receptor beta chain was sequenced within a study of OX40 agonist ivuxolimab in advanced cancers. Background on the whole study: Ivuxolimab, which targeted the costimulatory receptor OX40 (CD134), was an agonistic, fully human IgG2 monoclonal antibody. Partial responses occurred in three dose-escalation patients, of whom one had hepatocellular carcinoma and two had cutaneous melanoma. In the dose-escalation cohort, about four fifths of patients were male, and the mean age was approximately 60 years with a range of roughly 23 to 79. Peripheral TCRbeta sequencing aimed to test whether ivuxolimab altered TCR sequence diversity and caused clonal T-cell expansion. Intravenous ivuxolimab was administered to patients every 2 weeks at six dose levels: 0.01, 0.1, 0.3, 1.5, 3 and 10 mg/kg. Among the roughly 54 dose-escalation patients, 19 had hepatocellular carcinoma, 15 melanoma, 9 renal cell carcinoma and 9 head and neck cancer. The paper reports the monotherapy dose-escalation portion (N of about 47 patients) of the phase I ivuxolimab trial. Prior anti-PD-1, anti-PD-L1 or anti-CTLA-4 therapy was permitted, and checkpoint inhibitors had been received by about 44% of dose-escalation patients. Paper-wide results and their limitations: The antigen specificity of the clonally expanded peripheral T cells was not determined. At doses of 0.1 to 3.0 mg/kg, clonal expansion of both CD4+ and CD8+ blood T cells was observed from baseline to week 6. In partial responders in the 0.1-3.0 mg/kg groups, normalized peripheral clonal expansion was found to be among the lowest, especially among CD8+ T cells. After ivuxolimab, expanded clones were on average more numerous among CD8+ T cells than among CD4+ T cells. Low levels of normalized T-cell clonal expansion were also seen in some patients who did not respond.

Of note for this clone: The target of this receptor is not known. No per-base quality is available; no much larger clone lies one base away.

To sequence the TCRbeta CDR3 region, genomic DNA was isolated from the sorted cells. TCRbeta CDR3 regions were sequenced using the immunoSEQ Assay. Sourced from immuneACCESS, this table was stored by TCRdb with only in-frame sequences that have V and J called. A share of the clones is absent; for the studies checked, an unresolved V gene accounts for under half, and the remainder has no known explanation. A total of approximately 70,000 clones appear in this sample, about 85% of them only once. 15% to 20% of the sample is held by the ten biggest clonotypes. The trial excluded patients who had a history of autoimmune disease or were on systemic immunosuppression. In every dose cohort, peripheral blood was drawn for TCR sequencing at baseline, cycle 4 day 1, and cycle 7 day 1. The samples were drawn from a first-in-human, open-label, multicenter phase I dose-escalation trial of ivuxolimab. Adults with locally advanced or metastatic melanoma, renal cell carcinoma, hepatocellular carcinoma or head and neck squamous cell carcinoma were enrolled in the trial. Before TCR sequencing, CD4+ and CD8+ T cells were separately sorted from peripheral blood.

Based on the germline V gene (reference sequence), the CDR1 and CDR2 sequences are LNHDA and SQIVND. From V the trimming removes 6 bases and from J it removes 9 bases, while the gene matches leave 6 bases of the junction unaccounted for. There are 13 amino acids in the CDR3, from cysteine to phenylalanine inclusive. The DNA shown is the 39-base CDR3, in frame from base 1. Rearrangement joined TRBV19 to TRBJ2-1; TRBD1 fits 9 bases in the junction. The source of this sequence is an adult with an advanced solid tumor such as melanoma, head and neck, liver or kidney cancer. Sequenced here: CD4+ or CD8+ T cells sorted from blood, sampled in a trial of the OX40 agonist ivuxolimab. The CDR3 amino acid sequence is: CASRTTGGGEQFF. The nucleotides read TGTGCCAGTAGGACCACAGGGGGCGGTGAGCAGTTCTTC.